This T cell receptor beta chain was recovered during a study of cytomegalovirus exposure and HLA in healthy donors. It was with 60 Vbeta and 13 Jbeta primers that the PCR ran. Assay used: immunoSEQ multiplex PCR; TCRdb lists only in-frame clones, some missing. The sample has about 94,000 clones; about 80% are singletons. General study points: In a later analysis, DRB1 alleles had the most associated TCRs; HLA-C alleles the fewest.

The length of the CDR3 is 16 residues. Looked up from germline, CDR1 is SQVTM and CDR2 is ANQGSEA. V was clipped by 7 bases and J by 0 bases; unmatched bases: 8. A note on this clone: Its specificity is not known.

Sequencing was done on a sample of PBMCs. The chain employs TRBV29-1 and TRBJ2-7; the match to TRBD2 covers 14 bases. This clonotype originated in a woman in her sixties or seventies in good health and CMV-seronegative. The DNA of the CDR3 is TGCAGCGCCATTGGACTAGCGGGAGGAGACTCCTACGAGCAGTACTTC. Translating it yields CSAIGLAGGDSYEQYF.